Listed below are T cell receptor beta chains from one sample, sequenced in a study of T cell repertoires in cytomegalovirus infection. Via MiXCR, TCRdb re-called the reads, giving one row per CDR3 protein. The sample includes around 630,000 distinct CDR3 sequences, roughly 24% of them seen just once. Sequencing used CD8+ T cells from PBMCs. The receptor source for this set is a human donor in good health (CMV status not recorded). Some clones in this sample may be carry-over from other donors' samples. Both conserved end residues are part of each CDR3. The order of the fields is J gene, D gene, V gene, clone size, CDR3 DNA, CDR3 protein. A D gene is named only where the DNA matches it firmly. Some rows mark clone size as missing; the rest say once, few, many or name a class of expanded clone.

>TRBJ2-7|.|TRBV7-2|many
TGTGCCAGCACCCAAAGGGGGGGGAACACTCGCGAGCAGTACTTC
CASTQRGGNTREQYF
>TRBJ2-1|TRBD2|TRBV24-1|.
TGTGCCACCAGTGACGGCGGGGGGGATGACAATGAGCAGTTCTTC
CATSDGGGDDNEQFF
>TRBJ2-7|.|TRBV7-9|few
TGTGCCAGCAGCTTTCTGGGTAGCGAGCAGTACTTC
CASSFLGSEQYF
>TRBJ2-1|.|TRBV7-3|many
TGTGCCAGCAGCGCCCTGACAGGACCCTTCTACAATGAGCAGTTCTTC
CASSALTGPFYNEQFF
>TRBJ1-2|.|TRBV6-1|many
TGTGCCAGCAGTCCCGGGGACTACTATGGCTACACCTTC
CASSPGDYYGYTF
>TRBJ2-7|.|TRBV7-9|many
TGTGCCAGCAGCTTAGCGACAGCCTCCTACGAGCAGTACTTC
CASSLATASYEQYF
>TRBJ1-1|.|TRBV27|.
TGTGCCAGCAGCCGTAAGGACAGTTACACTGAAGCTTTCTTT
CASSRKDSYTEAFF
>TRBJ2-5|.|TRBV10-3|many
TGTGCCATCAGTGAGTCGGGGACACCGTCGGAGACCCAGTACTTC
CAISESGTPSETQYF
>TRBJ2-1|.|TRBV7-6|many
TGTGCCAGCAGCCAATCTCCCCTTGGGTCCTACAATGAGCAGTTCTTC
CASSQSPLGSYNEQFF
>TRBJ2-1|TRBD1|TRBV6-2/TRBV6-3|few
TGTGCCAGCAGTTACATTCCACAGGGGGCGAATGAGCAGTTCTTC
CASSYIPQGANEQFF
>TRBJ2-1|TRBD2|TRBV20-1|.
TGCAGTGCTCCGGGACTAGCGGTTTATAATGAGCAGTTCTTC
CSAPGLAVYNEQFF
>TRBJ2-1|.|TRBV4-1|.
TGCGCCAGCAGCCAAGACAGCGTAGGAAGGGGCCTGTACAATGAGCAGTTCTTC
CASSQDSVGRGLYNEQFF
>TRBJ1-1|.|TRBV7-2|many
TGTGCCAGCAGCCCGGACAGCCAGAACACTGAAGCTTTCTTT
CASSPDSQNTEAFF
>TRBJ2-1|TRBD2|TRBV5-4|.
TGTGCCAGCAGCCCTGCGGCGGGGGGGCCTTACAATGAGCAGTTCTTC
CASSPAAGGPYNEQFF
>TRBJ2-1|TRBD2|TRBV6-6|many
TGTGCCAGCAGCCGACAGAGCGGGGGAGACTATGAGCAGTTCTTC
CASSRQSGGDYEQFF
>TRBJ1-2|.|TRBV6-5|.
TGTGCCAGCAGTTACTCGAACAGGGAGGACTACACCTTC
CASSYSNREDYTF
>TRBJ2-3|.|TRBV24-1|.
TGTGCCACCAGTGATTCTGACAGAAGCACAGATACGCAGTATTTT
CATSDSDRSTDTQYF
>TRBJ2-7|TRBD1|TRBV20-1|.
TGCAGTGCTGGGGACAGGGGATTGATTGAGCAGTACTTC
CSAGDRGLIEQYF
>TRBJ1-1|.|TRBV28|once
TGTGCCAGCAGGAACCAAGAGGGGGGGATTTCTGAAGCTTTCTTT
CASRNQEGGISEAFF
>TRBJ1-5|.|TRBV23-1|few
TGCGCCAGTAGTATTCGACGGCAGGGGCATCAGCCCCAGCATTTT
CASSIRRQGHQPQHF
>TRBJ2-1|.|TRBV14|.
TGTGCCAGCAGCCAAGATCACGGATATCTAGTGGCGCAGTTCTTC
CASSQDHGYLVAQFF
>TRBJ2-4|TRBD1|TRBV7-9|few
TGTGCCAGCAGTCCGGACAGGGGCCATGCCAAAAACATTCAGTACTTC
CASSPDRGHAKNIQYF
>TRBJ2-3|TRBD1|TRBV6-2/TRBV6-3|few
TGTGCCAGCAGTTACTCGGGACAGGGGGCAAGTAGAGGGTTCGAGACGCAGTATTTT
CASSYSGQGASRGFETQYF
>TRBJ1-1|.|TRBV7-8|many
TGTGCCAGCAGCTCTAGTCGGAAGGGGAACACTGAAGCTTTCTTT
CASSSSRKGNTEAFF
>TRBJ1-2|.|TRBV13|.
TGTGCCAGCAGCTTAGGAGACAACGTAAACTATGGCTACACCTTC
CASSLGDNVNYGYTF
>TRBJ2-4|.|TRBV2|few
TGTGCCAGCAGTGAACACCCCAAAAACATTCAGTACTTC
CASSEHPKNIQYF
>TRBJ1-2|TRBD1|TRBV7-2|many
TGTGCCAGCAGCTTAGAGAGGGGACAGGGGACCAATGGCTACACCTTC
CASSLERGQGTNGYTF
>TRBJ2-3|.|TRBV6-6|.
TGTGCCAGCAGTTATGAGGGTAGCGGATATAGCACAGATACGCAGTATTTT
CASSYEGSGYSTDTQYF
>TRBJ1-2|.|TRBV28|.
TGTGCCAGCAGGTCACCCGGCAGGCAGGGTGGCTACACCTTC
CASRSPGRQGGYTF
>TRBJ2-6|.|TRBV20-1|.
TGCAGTGCTAGAGAGGAGTGGGCCAACGTCCTGACTTTC
CSAREEWANVLTF
>TRBJ2-5|.|TRBV12-5|.
TGTGCTAGTGGACCCGATGGCGGGGTAGAGACCCAGTACTTC
CASGPDGGVETQYF